Below, one T cell receptor (beta chain) is given with its context. This entry is derived from a study of cytomegalovirus exposure and HLA in healthy donors. Trimming took 1 base from V and 3 from J; bases not matched to a gene: 6. Germline values: CDR1 LNHNV, CDR2 YYDKDF (reference sequence). The CDR3 consists of 17 residues. PCR involved 60 Vbeta and 13 Jbeta primers. Assay: immunoSEQ multiplex PCR; the TCRdb copy retains only in-frame clones and omits some. The sample lists around 130,000 clones, 81% occurring once. The origin of this receptor is a man between 18 and 29 years old in good health and CMV-seronegative. Specimen: PBMCs. This sequence joins TRBV15 and TRBJ1-5; 10 bases map to TRBD1. The CDR3 protein is CATSRGRTGGYNQPQHF. Here the CDR3 DNA reads TGTGCCACCAGCAGAGGGAGGACAGGGGGTTACAATCAGCCCCAGCATTTT. The full variable domain, its missing parts supplied by reference TRBV15 and TRBJ1-5, is DAMVIQNPRYQVTQFGKPVTLSCSQTLNHNVMYWYQQKSSQAPKLLFHYYDKDFNNEADTPDNFQSRRPNTSFCFLDIRSPGLGDTAMYLCATSRGRTGGYNQPQHFGDGTRLSIL.